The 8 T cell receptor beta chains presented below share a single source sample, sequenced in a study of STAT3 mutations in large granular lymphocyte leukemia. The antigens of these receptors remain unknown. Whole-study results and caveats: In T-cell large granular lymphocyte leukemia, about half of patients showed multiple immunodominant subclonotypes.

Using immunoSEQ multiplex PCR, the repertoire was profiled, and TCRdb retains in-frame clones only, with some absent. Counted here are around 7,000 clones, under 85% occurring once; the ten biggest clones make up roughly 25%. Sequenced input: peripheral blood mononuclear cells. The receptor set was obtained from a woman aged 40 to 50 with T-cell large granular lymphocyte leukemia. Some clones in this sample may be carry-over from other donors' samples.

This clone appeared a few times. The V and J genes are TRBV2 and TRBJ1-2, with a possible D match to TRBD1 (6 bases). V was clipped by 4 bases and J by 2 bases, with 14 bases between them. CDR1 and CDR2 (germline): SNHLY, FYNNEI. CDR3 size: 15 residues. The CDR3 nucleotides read TGTGCCAGCAGTGGAGTTACAGGGTTCAACTATGGCTACACCTTC. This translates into CASSGVTGFNYGYTF.

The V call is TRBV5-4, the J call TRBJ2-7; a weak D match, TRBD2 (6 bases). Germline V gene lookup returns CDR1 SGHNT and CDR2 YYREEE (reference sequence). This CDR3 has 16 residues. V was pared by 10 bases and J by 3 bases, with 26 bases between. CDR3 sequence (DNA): TGTGCCGACGAGGCTAGCGCGGGGCCGCCGAGCTACGAGCAGTACTTC. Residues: CADEASAGPPSYEQYF.

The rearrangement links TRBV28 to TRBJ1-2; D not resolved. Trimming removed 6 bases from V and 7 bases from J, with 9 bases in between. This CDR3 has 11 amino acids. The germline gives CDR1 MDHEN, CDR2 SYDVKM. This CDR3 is CASRPAGGYTF. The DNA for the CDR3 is TGTGCCAGCAGACCAGCCGGTGGCTACACCTTC.

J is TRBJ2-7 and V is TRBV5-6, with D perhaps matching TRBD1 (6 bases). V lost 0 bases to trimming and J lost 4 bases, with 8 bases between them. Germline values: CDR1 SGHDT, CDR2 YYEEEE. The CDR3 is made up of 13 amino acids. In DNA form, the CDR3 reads TGTGCCAGCAGCTTGGCGGACAGATACGAGCAGTACTTC. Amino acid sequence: CASSLADRYEQYF.

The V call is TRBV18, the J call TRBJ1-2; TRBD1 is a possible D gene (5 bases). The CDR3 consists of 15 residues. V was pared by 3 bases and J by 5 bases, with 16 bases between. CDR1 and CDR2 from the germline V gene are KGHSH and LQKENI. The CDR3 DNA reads TGTGCCAGCTCACCGGGGACCCCTGTGGGGTATGGCTACACCTTC. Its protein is CASSPGTPVGYGYTF.

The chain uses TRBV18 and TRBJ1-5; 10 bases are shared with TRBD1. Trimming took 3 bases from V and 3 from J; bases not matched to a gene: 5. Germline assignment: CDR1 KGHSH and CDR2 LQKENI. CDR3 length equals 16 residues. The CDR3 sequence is CASSPTGQGSNQPQHF. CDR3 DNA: TGTGCCAGCTCACCCACGGGACAGGGGTCCAATCAGCCCCAGCATTTT. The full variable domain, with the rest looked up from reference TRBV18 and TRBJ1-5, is NAGVMQNPRHLVRRRGQEARLRCSPMKGHSHVYWYRQLPEEGLKFMVYLQKENIIDESGMPKERFSAEFPKEGPSILRIQQVVRGDSAAYFCASSPTGQGSNQPQHFGDGTRLSIL.

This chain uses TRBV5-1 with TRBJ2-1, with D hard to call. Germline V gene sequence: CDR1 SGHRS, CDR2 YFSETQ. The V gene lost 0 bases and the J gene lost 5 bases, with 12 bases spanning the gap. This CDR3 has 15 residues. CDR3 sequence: CASSLGSELHNEQFF. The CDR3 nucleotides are TGCGCCAGCAGCTTGGGCAGCGAGCTGCACAATGAGCAGTTCTTC.

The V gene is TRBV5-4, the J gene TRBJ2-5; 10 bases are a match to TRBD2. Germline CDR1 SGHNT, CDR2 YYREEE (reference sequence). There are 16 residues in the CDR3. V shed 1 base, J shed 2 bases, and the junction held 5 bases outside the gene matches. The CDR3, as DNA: TGTGCCAGCAGCTTGCCTCTAGCGGGAGTTCAAGAGACCCAGTACTTC. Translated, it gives CASSLPLAGVQETQYF.